The 20 T cell receptor beta chains below all came from one sample that was sequenced in a study of cytomegalovirus exposure and HLA in healthy donors (dated by TCRdb to between 2016 and 2019). Library construction relied on the immunoSEQ multiplex PCR assay. A mixture of 60 forward primers for TCR Vbeta segments and 13 reverse primers for TCR Jbeta segments was used in the multiplex PCR. TCRdb retrieved this table from immuneACCESS and kept in-frame rearrangements only. Not all clones are present; in checked studies, unresolved V genes account for under half, and no reason is known for the remainder. The sample contains about 72,000 clones, about four fifths of them found a single time. The ten most abundant clones make up 3% to 4% of the sample. The specimen was PBMCs. These receptor sequences come from a man aged 35-49 years in good health and CMV-seronegative.

As concerns this clone: A read error may produce the germline difference seen at one junction end. The chain joins TRBV10-3 to TRBJ1-2; TRBD1 is a possible D gene (5 bases). Germline V gives CDR1 ENHRY, CDR2 SYGVKD. The CDR3 totals 14 residues. Here the CDR3 DNA reads TGTGCCATCAGTAGCACAGGTTTATACTATGGCAACACCTTC. This sequence encodes CAISSTGLYYGNTF.

The chain couples TRBV5-4 to TRBJ2-7; 9 bases are shared with TRBD1. The germline V gene encodes CDR1 SGHNT and CDR2 YYREEE (reference sequence). The CDR3 contains 15 residues. Unmatched junction bases numbered 6, after V lost 5 bases and J lost 0 bases. The CDR3 DNA reads as TGTGCCAGCAGGAGGACAGGGGACGACTCCTACGAGCAGTACTTC. Amino acids: CASRRTGDDSYEQYF.

V usage is TRBV30 and J usage is TRBJ1-1; D possibly corresponds to TRBD1 (5 bases). The germline V gene has CDR1 GTSNPN and CDR2 SVGIG (reference sequence). CDR3 size: 13 residues. The V end lost 4 bases, the J end lost 1 base, and 10 bases lay between the germline ends. The CDR3, as DNA: TGTGCCTGGACGAAACAGGCGAACACTGAAGCTTTCTTT. It yields the protein CAWTKQANTEAFF. Variable domain in full (rest from reference TRBV30 and TRBJ1-1): SQTIHQWPATLVQPVGSPLSLECTVEGTSNPNLYWYRQAAGRGLQLLFYSVGIGQISSEVPQNLSASRPQDRQFILSSKKLLLSDSGFYLCAWTKQANTEAFFGQGTRLTVV.

The chain's CDR3 is CASSSGRNEQFF. The CDR3 region has the DNA TGTGCCAGTAGTTCTGGGAGGAATGAGCAGTTCTTC. This sequence joins TRBV19 and TRBJ2-1, with a tentative D call TRBD2 (6 bases). Germline-derived CDR1 and CDR2 are LNHDA and SQIVND (reference sequence). This CDR3 is 12 amino acids long. Trimming pared 5 bases from V and 7 bases from J, leaving 9 bases between.

The V gene is TRBV7-3, the J gene TRBJ1-6; TRBD1 might be the D (5 bases). Per the germline V gene, CDR1 is SGHTA and CDR2 is FQGTGA. The CDR3 covers 16 residues. Trimming took off 2 bases at V and 7 bases at J, with 15 bases between the two ends. The CDR3 spells CASSLWGQMRNSPLHF. The CDR3 region has the DNA TGTGCCAGCAGCTTATGGGGCCAGATGAGAAATTCACCCCTCCACTTT.

In nucleotides, the CDR3 is TGTGCCAGCAGCTTATGGCCCGCAGACTATAATTCACCCCTCCACTTT. This encodes CASSLWPADYNSPLHF. The V and J genes are TRBV11-1 and TRBJ1-6; D ambiguous. The germline V gene encodes CDR1 SGHAT and CDR2 FQDESV (reference sequence). The CDR3 sequence is 16 residues long. V lost 2 bases to trimming and J lost 3 bases, with 11 bases between them.

The gene calls are TRBV19 and TRBJ1-2; D call uncertain. Germline-derived CDR1 and CDR2 are LNHDA and SQIVND (reference sequence). CDR3 length equals 12 residues. Trimming left V 5 bases short and J 4 bases short, with 8 bases between. DNA for the CDR3: TGTGCCAGTAGTCTGAGAAGCTATGGCTACACCTTC. Its protein is CASSLRSYGYTF.

J is TRBJ1-2 and V is TRBV7-9, with a weak D call TRBD1 (6 bases). Trimming removed 2 bases from V and 0 bases from J, with 10 bases in between. The CDR3 totals 15 residues. Germline-derived CDR1 and CDR2 are SEHNR and FQNEAQ (reference sequence). The CDR3 coding sequence is TGTGCCAGCAGCTTAAGCAACAGGGCTAACTATGGCTACACCTTC. It is translated as CASSLSNRANYGYTF.

The chain uses TRBV4-2 and TRBJ2-7; 14 nucleotides align to TRBD2. With V trimmed by 4 bases and J by 4 bases, 12 bases remained unmatched. The CDR3 consists of 18 residues. Germline V gene data show CDR1 as LGHNA and CDR2 as YNFKEQ. CDR3 nucleotides: TGTGCCAGCAGCCGAGAACTCGGGACTAGCGGGGGCCAGTACGAGCAGTACTTC. It is translated as CASSRELGTSGGQYEQYF.

The chain links TRBV7-2 to TRBJ2-7; TRBD1 matches at 7 bases. Germline V CDR1 and CDR2: SGHTA, FQGNSA. This CDR3 is 15 amino acids long. The trim removed 5 bases at V and 3 bases at J, leaving 10 bases unmatched. The CDR3 loop is CASSARDSGYYEQYF. In DNA form, the CDR3 reads TGTGCCAGCAGCGCACGGGACAGCGGCTACTACGAGCAGTACTTC.

In this sample, this clone turned up a few times. CDR3 DNA: TGTGCCAGCAGTTTGGGACAGGGAGGTGAGCAGTACTTC. Translating gives CASSLGQGGEQYF. The V and J genes are TRBV28 and TRBJ2-7; TRBD1 matches 9 bases. The V segment lost 3 bases and the J segment 7 bases; nucleotides outside the gene matches: 4. The CDR3 is 13 residues long. Germline V CDR1 and CDR2: MDHEN, SYDVKM.

The V and J genes are TRBV6-6 and TRBJ1-1, with D maybe TRBD1 (5 bases). V lost 2 bases and J 1 base, leaving 8 bases between the germline ends. Germline V gene sequence: CDR1 MNHNY, CDR2 SVGAGI (reference sequence). CDR3 size: 14 residues. CDR3 residues: CASSYGGRNTEAFF. DNA for the CDR3: TGTGCCAGCAGTTACGGGGGGAGGAACACTGAAGCTTTCTTT.

V is TRBV19 and J is TRBJ2-1; 7 nucleotides align to TRBD2. Germline V gene sequence: CDR1 LNHDA, CDR2 SQIVND (reference sequence). With 5 bases clipped from V and 0 bases from J, the junction kept 13 bases outside the gene matches. CDR3 size: 18 residues. The CDR3 DNA reads as TGTGCCAGTAGTCGGCGGGGGTCCCCTTCGGGCTCCTACAATGAGCAGTTCTTC. As protein: CASSRRGSPSGSYNEQFF.

The chain is built from TRBV30 and TRBJ2-3, with 8 bases that match TRBD1. The CDR3 extends over 15 amino acids. Germline CDR1 and CDR2: GTSNPN and SVGIG (reference sequence). V lost 4 bases and J lost 1; bases outside the gene matches: 7. DNA of the CDR3: TGTGCCTGGACCCCCACGGGACAGGGCACAGATACGCAGTATTTT. It codes for CAWTPTGQGTDTQYF.

The V gene is TRBV6-1, the J gene TRBJ2-5; D is possibly TRBD2 (5 bases). The CDR3 is 13 residues long. Trimming cost V 6 bases and J 7 bases, with 15 bases left between them. Germline lookup yields CDR1 MNHNS and CDR2 SASEGT. The CDR3 region is CASSGGGPGTQYF. As DNA, the CDR3 is TGTGCCAGCAGCGGAGGCGGCCCGGGGACCCAGTACTTC.

The chain recombines TRBV7-3 with TRBJ2-3; 7 bases match TRBD2. The CDR3 is made up of 17 amino acids. The J segment lost 4 bases and the V segment lost 5 bases, leaving 15 bases of the junction unmatched. Germline CDR1 is SGHTA and CDR2 is FQGTGA. The CDR3 region has the DNA TGTGCCAGCAGCACAAAGGGGTTCGGGACTACCCCAGATACGCAGTATTTT. Its protein is CASSTKGFGTTPDTQYF.

This clone appeared once. This chain uses TRBV19 with TRBJ2-1, with a weak D call TRBD1 (5 bases). V shed 5 bases and J shed 5 bases, with 16 bases lying between them. The CDR3 runs 15 residues. Germline lookup yields CDR1 LNHDA and CDR2 SQIVND (reference sequence). The CDR3 loop reads CASSAGRAPNNEQFF. In DNA form, the CDR3 reads TGTGCCAGTAGTGCAGGCAGGGCGCCGAACAATGAGCAGTTCTTC.

The J gene is TRBJ2-1, the V gene TRBV30; 15 nucleotides agree with TRBD2. The CDR3 runs 14 residues. Germline V gives CDR1 GTSNPN, CDR2 SVGIG (reference sequence). The V and J ends lost 5 bases and 8 bases, in that order; junction bases with no gene match: 4. The DNA of the CDR3 is TGTGCCTGGGGACTAGCGGGGGGGCACGATGAGCAGTTCTTC. Its protein is CAWGLAGGHDEQFF.

Here the CDR3 DNA reads TGCGCCAGCAGCTTGGACGGCAGGCGAAACACCGGGGAGCTGTTTTTT. It specifies CASSLDGRRNTGELFF. This sequence joins TRBV5-1 and TRBJ2-2; D gene uncertain. Germline-derived CDR1 and CDR2 are SGHRS and YFSETQ. The CDR3 contains 16 residues. Trimming removed 0 bases at V and 2 bases at J, with 11 bases between.

On this clone: Other nucleotide sequences in the sample specify the same CDR3. V is TRBV5-1 and J is TRBJ1-2; D possibly corresponds to TRBD1 (5 bases). Germline values: CDR1 SGHRS, CDR2 YFSETQ. The CDR3 runs 13 residues. V was shortened by 1 base and J by 6 bases, with 10 bases between the two germline ends. The CDR3 region has the DNA TGCGCCAGCAGCTTGTACCAGGGCCATGGCTACACCTTC. Translated, it gives CASSLYQGHGYTF.